The entry below gives a single TCR beta chain sequence along with its context. Its antigen remains unknown. The data stem from a study of PD-L1 blockade in urothelial cancer. CDR3 length equals 17 residues. Germline values: CDR1 MNHNS, CDR2 SASEGT. The V end was cut by 0 bases, the J end by 0 bases, with 12 bases between. Clones were read by immunoSEQ multiplex PCR, and TCRdb kept only the in-frame ones, dropping some. Of 90,000 or so clones in the sample, around 90% were seen once. Time point denoted: pretreatment peripheral blood. Study-wide results and limits: Below-median blood TCR clonality before treatment forecast better survival.

The input for sequencing was PBMCs, taken around atezolizumab (anti-PD-L1) treatment. V usage is TRBV6-1 and J usage is TRBJ1-5, with D uncertain. The TCR originated in an elderly woman with urothelial cancer. CDR3 nucleotides: TGTGCCAGCAGTGAAGCTTGGAGGCTATATAGCAATCAGCCCCAGCATTTT. Its protein is CASSEAWRLYSNQPQHF.